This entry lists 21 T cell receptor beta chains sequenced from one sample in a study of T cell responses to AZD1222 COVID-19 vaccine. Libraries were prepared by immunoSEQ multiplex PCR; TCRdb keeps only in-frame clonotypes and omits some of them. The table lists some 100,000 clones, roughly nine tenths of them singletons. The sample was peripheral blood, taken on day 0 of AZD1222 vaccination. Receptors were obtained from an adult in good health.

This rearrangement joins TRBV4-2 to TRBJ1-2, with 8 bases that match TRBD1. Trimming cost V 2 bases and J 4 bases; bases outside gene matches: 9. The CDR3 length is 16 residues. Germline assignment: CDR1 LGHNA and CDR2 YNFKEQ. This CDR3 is CASSQLDRETSYGYTF. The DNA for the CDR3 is TGTGCCAGCAGCCAACTGGACAGGGAGACTTCCTATGGCTACACCTTC.

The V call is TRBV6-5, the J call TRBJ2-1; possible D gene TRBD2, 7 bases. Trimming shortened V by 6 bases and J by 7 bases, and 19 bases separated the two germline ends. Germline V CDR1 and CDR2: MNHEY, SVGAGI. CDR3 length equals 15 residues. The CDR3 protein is CASSLQAGAGNEQFF. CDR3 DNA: TGTGCCAGCAGCCTCCAGGCGGGGGCTGGGAATGAGCAGTTCTTC.

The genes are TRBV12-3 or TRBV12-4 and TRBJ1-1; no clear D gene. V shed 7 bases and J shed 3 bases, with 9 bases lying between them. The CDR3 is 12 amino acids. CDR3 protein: CASKFPYTEAFF. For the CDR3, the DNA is TGTGCCAGCAAGTTCCCATACACTGAAGCTTTCTTT.

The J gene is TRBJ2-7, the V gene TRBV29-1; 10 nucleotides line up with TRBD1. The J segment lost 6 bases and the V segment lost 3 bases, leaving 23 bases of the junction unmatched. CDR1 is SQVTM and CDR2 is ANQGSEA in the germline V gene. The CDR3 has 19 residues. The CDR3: CSVDRHLLSPDRGVGEQYF. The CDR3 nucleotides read TGCAGCGTTGACCGCCACCTCCTAAGTCCGGACAGGGGGGTTGGCGAGCAGTACTTC.

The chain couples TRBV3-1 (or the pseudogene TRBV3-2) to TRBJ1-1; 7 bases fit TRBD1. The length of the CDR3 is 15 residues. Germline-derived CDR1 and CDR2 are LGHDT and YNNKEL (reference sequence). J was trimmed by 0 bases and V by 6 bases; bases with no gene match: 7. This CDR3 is CASRLTGDLNTEAFF. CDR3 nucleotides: TGTGCCAGCAGACTCACAGGGGATTTGAACACTGAAGCTTTCTTT.

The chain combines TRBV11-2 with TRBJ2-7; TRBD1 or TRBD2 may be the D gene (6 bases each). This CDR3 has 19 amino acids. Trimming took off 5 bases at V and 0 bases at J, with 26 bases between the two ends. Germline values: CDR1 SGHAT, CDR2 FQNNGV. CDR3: CASSLTGFMPLGSSYEQYF. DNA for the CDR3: TGTGCCAGCAGCCTAACAGGGTTTATGCCCCTCGGGAGCTCCTACGAGCAGTACTTC. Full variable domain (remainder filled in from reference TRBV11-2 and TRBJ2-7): EAGVAQSPRYKIIEKRQSVAFWCNPISGHATLYWYQQILGQGPKLLIQFQNNGVVDDSQLPKDRFSAERLKGVDSTLKIQPAKLEDSAVYLCASSLTGFMPLGSSYEQYFGPGTRLTVT.

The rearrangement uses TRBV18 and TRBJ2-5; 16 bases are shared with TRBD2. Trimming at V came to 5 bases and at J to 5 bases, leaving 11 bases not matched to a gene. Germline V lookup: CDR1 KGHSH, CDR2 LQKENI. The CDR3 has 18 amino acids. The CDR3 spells CASSSLGLAGGPMETQYF. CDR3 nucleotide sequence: TGTGCCAGCTCATCCTTGGGACTAGCGGGGGGGCCTATGGAGACCCAGTACTTC.

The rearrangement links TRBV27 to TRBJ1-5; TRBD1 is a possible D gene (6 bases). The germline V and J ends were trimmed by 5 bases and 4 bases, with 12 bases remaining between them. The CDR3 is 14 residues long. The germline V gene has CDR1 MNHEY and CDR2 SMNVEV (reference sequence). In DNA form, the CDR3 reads TGTGCCAGCAGTCCAGACAGGTTTAATCAGCCCCAGCATTTT. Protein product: CASSPDRFNQPQHF.

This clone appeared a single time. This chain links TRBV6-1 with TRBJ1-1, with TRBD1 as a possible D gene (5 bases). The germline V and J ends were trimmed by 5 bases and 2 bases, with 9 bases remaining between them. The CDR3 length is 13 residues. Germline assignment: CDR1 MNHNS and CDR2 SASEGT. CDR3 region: CASSRGVNTEAFF. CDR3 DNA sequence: TGTGCCAGCAGTCGGGGGGTAAACACTGAAGCTTTCTTT.

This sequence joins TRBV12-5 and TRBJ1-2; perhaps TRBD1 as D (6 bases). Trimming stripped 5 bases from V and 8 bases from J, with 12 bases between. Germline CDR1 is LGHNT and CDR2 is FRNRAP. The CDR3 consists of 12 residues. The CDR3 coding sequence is TGTGCTAGTGGTCAAACAGGGTTCGGCTACACCTTC. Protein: CASGQTGFGYTF.

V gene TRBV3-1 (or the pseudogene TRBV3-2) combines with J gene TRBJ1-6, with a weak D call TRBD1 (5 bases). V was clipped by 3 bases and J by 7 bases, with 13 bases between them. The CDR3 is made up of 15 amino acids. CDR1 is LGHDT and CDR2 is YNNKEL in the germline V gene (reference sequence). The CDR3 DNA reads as TGTGCCAGCAGCCACCTGGACGGGGGGAATTCACCCCTCCACTTT. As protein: CASSHLDGGNSPLHF.

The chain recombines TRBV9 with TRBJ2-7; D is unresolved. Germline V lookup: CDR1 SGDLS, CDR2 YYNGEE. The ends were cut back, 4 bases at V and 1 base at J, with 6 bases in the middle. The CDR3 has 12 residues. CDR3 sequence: CASSPRSYEQYF. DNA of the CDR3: TGTGCCAGCAGCCCCCGGTCCTACGAGCAGTACTTC.

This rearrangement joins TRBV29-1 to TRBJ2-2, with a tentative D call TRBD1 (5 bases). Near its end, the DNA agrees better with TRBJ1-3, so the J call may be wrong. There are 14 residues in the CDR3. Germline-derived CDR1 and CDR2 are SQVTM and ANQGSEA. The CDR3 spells CSVEGGAVGNTIYF. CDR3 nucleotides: TGCAGCGTTGAAGGGGGCGCAGTTGGAAACACCATATATTTT.

CDR3 in amino acids: CASSLGWGYTF. The CDR3 DNA sequence: TGTGCCAGCAGCCTGGGGTGGGGCTACACCTTC. The chain recombines TRBV12-3 or TRBV12-4 with TRBJ1-2; no firm D call. The CDR3 has 11 residues. Trimming shortened V by 6 bases and J by 8 bases, and 10 bases separated the two germline ends.

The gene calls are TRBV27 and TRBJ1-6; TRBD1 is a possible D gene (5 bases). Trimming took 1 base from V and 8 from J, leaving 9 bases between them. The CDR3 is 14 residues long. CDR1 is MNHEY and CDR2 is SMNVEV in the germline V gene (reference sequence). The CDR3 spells CASSLLGGDSPLHF. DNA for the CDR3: TGTGCCAGCAGTTTATTGGGGGGGGATTCACCCCTCCACTTT.

The chain's CDR3 is CASSRLAGGLYNEQFF. The CDR3 coding sequence is TGTGCCAGCAGTAGACTAGCGGGGGGGCTTTACAATGAGCAGTTCTTC. The V call is TRBV6-2 or TRBV6-3, the J call TRBJ2-1; 14 nucleotides agree with TRBD2. Germline lookup yields CDR1 MNHEY and CDR2 SVGEGT. The length of the CDR3 is 16 residues. V lost 5 bases to trimming and J lost 4 bases; unmatched junction nucleotides: 4.

The CDR3 DNA is TGTGCCAGCAGCCCTCCCAGTGAGGAGACCCAGTACTTC. Translating gives CASSPPSEETQYF. V is TRBV12-3 or TRBV12-4 and J is TRBJ2-5; D is ambiguous. Trimming stripped 6 bases from V and 5 bases from J, with 13 bases between. The CDR3 length is 13 residues.

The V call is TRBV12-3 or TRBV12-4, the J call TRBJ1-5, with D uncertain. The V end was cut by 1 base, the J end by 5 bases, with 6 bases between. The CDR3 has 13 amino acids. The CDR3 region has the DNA TGTGCCAGCAGTTTAGGCCAGTATCAGCCCCAGCATTTT. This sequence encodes CASSLGQYQPQHF.

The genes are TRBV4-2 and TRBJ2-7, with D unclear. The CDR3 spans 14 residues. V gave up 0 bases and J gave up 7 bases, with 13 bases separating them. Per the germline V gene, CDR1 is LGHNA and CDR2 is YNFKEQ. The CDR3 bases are TGTGCCAGCAGCCAAGATCTTTGGGTACCAGAGCAGTACTTC. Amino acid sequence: CASSQDLWVPEQYF.

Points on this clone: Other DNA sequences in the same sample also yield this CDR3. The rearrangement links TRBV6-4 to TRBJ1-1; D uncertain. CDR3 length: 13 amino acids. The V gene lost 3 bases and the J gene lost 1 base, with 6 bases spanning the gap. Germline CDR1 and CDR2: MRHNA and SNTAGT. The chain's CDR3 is CASSERRNTEAFF. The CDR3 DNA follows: TGTGCCAGCAGTGAACGGAGGAACACTGAAGCTTTCTTT.

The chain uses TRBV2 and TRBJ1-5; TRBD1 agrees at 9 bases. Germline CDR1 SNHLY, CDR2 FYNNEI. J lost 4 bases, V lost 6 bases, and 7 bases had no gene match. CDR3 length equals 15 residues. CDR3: CASRSPGTGNQPQHF. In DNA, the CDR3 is TGTGCCAGCAGGAGTCCCGGGACAGGGAATCAGCCCCAGCATTTT.